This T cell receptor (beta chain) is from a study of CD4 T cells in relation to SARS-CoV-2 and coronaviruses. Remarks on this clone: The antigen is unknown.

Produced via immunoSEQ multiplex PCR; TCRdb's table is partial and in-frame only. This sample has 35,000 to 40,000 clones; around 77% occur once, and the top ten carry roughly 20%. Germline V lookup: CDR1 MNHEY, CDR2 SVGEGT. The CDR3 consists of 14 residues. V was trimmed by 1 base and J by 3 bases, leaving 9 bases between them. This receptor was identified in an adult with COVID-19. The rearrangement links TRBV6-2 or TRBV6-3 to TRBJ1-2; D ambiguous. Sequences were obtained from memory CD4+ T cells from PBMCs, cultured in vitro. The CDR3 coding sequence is TGTGCCAGCAGTTACTTCTCGGACTACTATGGCTACACCTTC. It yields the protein CASSYFSDYYGYTF.